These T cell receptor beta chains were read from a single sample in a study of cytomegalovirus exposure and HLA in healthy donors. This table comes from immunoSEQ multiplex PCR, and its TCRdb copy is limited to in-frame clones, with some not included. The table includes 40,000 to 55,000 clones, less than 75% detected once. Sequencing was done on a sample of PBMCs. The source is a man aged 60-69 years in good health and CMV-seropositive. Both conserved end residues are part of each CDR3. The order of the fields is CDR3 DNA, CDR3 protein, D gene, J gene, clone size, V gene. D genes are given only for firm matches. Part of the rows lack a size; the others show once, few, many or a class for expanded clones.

cdr3_nt: TGTGCCAGCAGCTTAATGAGGGTCGTTAACACTGAAGCTTTCTTT
cdr3_aa: CASSLMRVVNTEAFF
d_call: -
j_call: TRBJ1-1
clone_size: few
v_call: TRBV7-3

cdr3_nt: TGTGCCAGCAGCACCGGGGATACGCAGTATTTT
cdr3_aa: CASSTGDTQYF
d_call: -
j_call: TRBJ2-3
clone_size: -
v_call: TRBV9

cdr3_nt: TGTGCCTTGGGACTAGCGGGCTCCTACGAGCAGTACTTC
cdr3_aa: CALGLAGSYEQYF
d_call: TRBD2
j_call: TRBJ2-7
clone_size: few
v_call: TRBV30

cdr3_nt: TGCGCCAGCAGCGAAGCGGGAAAAGGGACCGATACGCAGTATTTT
cdr3_aa: CASSEAGKGTDTQYF
d_call: TRBD2
j_call: TRBJ2-3
clone_size: few
v_call: TRBV5-1

cdr3_nt: TGCGCCAGCAGCTTACAGGGTAACTACGAGCAGTACTTC
cdr3_aa: CASSLQGNYEQYF
d_call: -
j_call: TRBJ2-7
clone_size: -
v_call: TRBV5-1

cdr3_nt: TGTGCCAGCATTGGCGGCGTGAGGCTAGCGCATTCTAGCACAGATACGCAGTATTTT
cdr3_aa: CASIGGVRLAHSSTDTQYF
d_call: -
j_call: TRBJ2-3
clone_size: -
v_call: TRBV5-6

cdr3_nt: TGTGCCAGTAGTATAGGCGGAGGGAGCGAAAAACTGTTTTTT
cdr3_aa: CASSIGGGSEKLFF
d_call: -
j_call: TRBJ1-4
clone_size: -
v_call: TRBV19

cdr3_nt: TGTGCCAGCAGCTTCGGGGGACGAGACACTGAAGCTTTCTTT
cdr3_aa: CASSFGGRDTEAFF
d_call: -
j_call: TRBJ1-1
clone_size: -
v_call: TRBV5-5

cdr3_nt: TGTGCCAGCAGCTTAGAGGTGGGGACTAGCTACGAGCAGTACTTC
cdr3_aa: CASSLEVGTSYEQYF
d_call: TRBD2
j_call: TRBJ2-7
clone_size: -
v_call: TRBV11-2

cdr3_nt: TGTGCCAGCAGTGACTCCGGGACAGACCTCACAGATACGCAGTATTTT
cdr3_aa: CASSDSGTDLTDTQYF
d_call: TRBD1
j_call: TRBJ2-3
clone_size: -
v_call: TRBV27

cdr3_nt: TGCGCCAGCGGTGAGAGGTTTGGGGCTCATTATGGCTACACCTTC
cdr3_aa: CASGERFGAHYGYTF
d_call: -
j_call: TRBJ1-2
clone_size: -
v_call: TRBV5-1

cdr3_nt: TGTGCCAGCCGCCGGGGGAACACTGAAGCTTTCTTT
cdr3_aa: CASRRGNTEAFF
d_call: -
j_call: TRBJ1-1
clone_size: -
v_call: TRBV28

cdr3_nt: TGTGCCAGCAGTTTCGCGGGATTGTCCTACAATGAGCAGTTCTTC
cdr3_aa: CASSFAGLSYNEQFF
d_call: -
j_call: TRBJ2-1
clone_size: -
v_call: TRBV28

cdr3_nt: TGTGCCAGTAAAGCCGGGACAGGGACCACCGGGGAGCTGTTTTTT
cdr3_aa: CASKAGTGTTGELFF
d_call: TRBD1
j_call: TRBJ2-2
clone_size: -
v_call: TRBV19

cdr3_nt: TGTGCCAGCAGCCCTCGGACAGGGTCAATTAACAATGAGCAGTTCTTC
cdr3_aa: CASSPRTGSINNEQFF
d_call: TRBD1
j_call: TRBJ2-1
clone_size: few
v_call: TRBV7-8

cdr3_nt: TGTGCCAGCAGCAGTCGACAGGGGCTCACTGAAGCTTTCTTT
cdr3_aa: CASSSRQGLTEAFF
d_call: TRBD1
j_call: TRBJ1-1
clone_size: once
v_call: TRBV7-3

cdr3_nt: TGTGCCAGCAGCCGACTAGTGCGGGATGAGCAGTACTTC
cdr3_aa: CASSRLVRDEQYF
d_call: -
j_call: TRBJ2-7
clone_size: -
v_call: TRBV7-3

cdr3_nt: TGTGCCAGCAGCTTGAGTGAGCGGGAATGGACGCAGTATTTT
cdr3_aa: CASSLSEREWTQYF
d_call: TRBD2
j_call: TRBJ2-3
clone_size: few
v_call: TRBV7-2

cdr3_nt: TGTGCCAGCAGCTCTAGCGGGAGAGGCTACAATGAGCAGTTCTTC
cdr3_aa: CASSSSGRGYNEQFF
d_call: TRBD2
j_call: TRBJ2-1
clone_size: -
v_call: TRBV7-2

cdr3_nt: TGTGCCAGCAGCTTCGCGGGACAGGGGGCGCGGGAGACCCAGTACTTC
cdr3_aa: CASSFAGQGARETQYF
d_call: TRBD1
j_call: TRBJ2-5
clone_size: -
v_call: TRBV5-5

cdr3_nt: TGTGCCAGCAGCTTGGTGGCCTCCCCAGAGACCCAGTACTTC
cdr3_aa: CASSLVASPETQYF
d_call: -
j_call: TRBJ2-5
clone_size: few
v_call: TRBV5-6

cdr3_nt: TGTGCCAGCAGCTTAACAGCCAATCAGCCCCAGCATTTT
cdr3_aa: CASSLTANQPQHF
d_call: -
j_call: TRBJ1-5
clone_size: -
v_call: TRBV7-2

cdr3_nt: TGCGCCAGCAGCCCCGGAACTAGCTTCGTAGATACGCAGTATTTT
cdr3_aa: CASSPGTSFVDTQYF
d_call: -
j_call: TRBJ2-3
clone_size: few
v_call: TRBV4-3

cdr3_nt: TGTGCCAGCAGTTTTTTCGCCGCGGGCACCACCGGGGAGCTGTTTTTT
cdr3_aa: CASSFFAAGTTGELFF
d_call: -
j_call: TRBJ2-2
clone_size: -
v_call: TRBV27

cdr3_nt: TGTGCCAGCAGCGCTGAGATAGTGGGACAGGGGGCGAAGACCCAGTACTTC
cdr3_aa: CASSAEIVGQGAKTQYF
d_call: TRBD1
j_call: TRBJ2-5
clone_size: -
v_call: TRBV9

cdr3_nt: TGTGCTAGCAGCTTAGAAGCTGACACCGGGGAGCTGTTTTTT
cdr3_aa: CASSLEADTGELFF
d_call: -
j_call: TRBJ2-2
clone_size: -
v_call: TRBV7-7

cdr3_nt: TGCGCCAGCAGCCAAGCCCCAGCGGGAGGATCGGAGACCCAGTACTTC
cdr3_aa: CASSQAPAGGSETQYF
d_call: TRBD2
j_call: TRBJ2-5
clone_size: -
v_call: TRBV4-3

cdr3_nt: TGCGCCAGCAGCTTGGGACTAGCGGGGGGCAATGAGCAGTTCTTC
cdr3_aa: CASSLGLAGGNEQFF
d_call: TRBD2
j_call: TRBJ2-1
clone_size: -
v_call: TRBV5-1

cdr3_nt: TGTGCCAGCAGCTTGGCTGGACAGGGGGCGAGAGATACGCAGTATTTT
cdr3_aa: CASSLAGQGARDTQYF
d_call: TRBD1
j_call: TRBJ2-3
clone_size: -
v_call: TRBV5-8

cdr3_nt: TGCGCCAGCAGCCGCGGGACTAGCGGTAACGAGCAGTACTTC
cdr3_aa: CASSRGTSGNEQYF
d_call: TRBD2
j_call: TRBJ2-7
clone_size: -
v_call: TRBV4-3

cdr3_nt: TGTGCCAGCAGTCTATACGGGGAGGGCAAAAACATTCAGTACTTC
cdr3_aa: CASSLYGEGKNIQYF
d_call: TRBD2
j_call: TRBJ2-4
clone_size: -
v_call: TRBV28

cdr3_nt: TGCGCCAGCAGCCAATCCGGGAGGGGGACGGGGAACTACGAGCAGTACTTC
cdr3_aa: CASSQSGRGTGNYEQYF
d_call: TRBD2
j_call: TRBJ2-7
clone_size: few
v_call: TRBV4-3

cdr3_nt: TGCGCCAGCAGCCAAGAAGGGTACAGGGGAAGGACTGAAGCTTTCTTT
cdr3_aa: CASSQEGYRGRTEAFF
d_call: TRBD1
j_call: TRBJ1-1
clone_size: -
v_call: TRBV4-1

cdr3_nt: TGTGCCAGCAGCTCACTCACAGGGATATTCTACAATGAGCAGTTCTTC
cdr3_aa: CASSSLTGIFYNEQFF
d_call: -
j_call: TRBJ2-1
clone_size: few
v_call: TRBV7-8

cdr3_nt: TGTGCCAGCAGCTTCCTGGTGGAGGGGACTAGCACAGATACGCAGTATTTT
cdr3_aa: CASSFLVEGTSTDTQYF
d_call: -
j_call: TRBJ2-3
clone_size: -
v_call: TRBV7-2

cdr3_nt: TGCAGTGCTAGGGCCCGAGATACGCAGTATTTT
cdr3_aa: CSARARDTQYF
d_call: -
j_call: TRBJ2-3
clone_size: -
v_call: TRBV20-1

cdr3_nt: TGTGCCAGCAGCTTATATAAGGAGTTCTACGAGCAGTACTTC
cdr3_aa: CASSLYKEFYEQYF
d_call: -
j_call: TRBJ2-7
clone_size: -
v_call: TRBV11-2

cdr3_nt: TGTGCCAGCAGCCGGGACAGGGTATGGACTGAAGCTTTCTTT
cdr3_aa: CASSRDRVWTEAFF
d_call: TRBD1
j_call: TRBJ1-1
clone_size: -
v_call: TRBV7-2

cdr3_nt: TGTGCCAGCAGTGAAACGGTACAGCCTAACTATGGCTACACCTTC
cdr3_aa: CASSETVQPNYGYTF
d_call: -
j_call: TRBJ1-2
clone_size: -
v_call: TRBV2

cdr3_nt: TGTGCCATCAGTGAGTCGGACAGCTACGAGCAGTACTTC
cdr3_aa: CAISESDSYEQYF
d_call: -
j_call: TRBJ2-7
clone_size: -
v_call: TRBV10-3

cdr3_nt: TGTGCCAGCAGCTCGGCCTCCAAGGGGGAAGAGACCCAGTACTTC
cdr3_aa: CASSSASKGEETQYF
d_call: -
j_call: TRBJ2-5
clone_size: medium-sized
v_call: TRBV11-2

cdr3_nt: TGTGCCAGCAGTTTACTAGCGACCAGCACAGATACGCAGTATTTT
cdr3_aa: CASSLLATSTDTQYF
d_call: -
j_call: TRBJ2-3
clone_size: -
v_call: TRBV28

cdr3_nt: TGTGCCAGCAGCTTAGATGGGGCCTTAGAGCGAATCACAGATACGCAGTATTTT
cdr3_aa: CASSLDGALERITDTQYF
d_call: -
j_call: TRBJ2-3
clone_size: -
v_call: TRBV7-9

cdr3_nt: TGTGCCAGCAGTCCCCTGGGACAGGGGGTCTACGAGCAGTACTTC
cdr3_aa: CASSPLGQGVYEQYF
d_call: TRBD1
j_call: TRBJ2-7
clone_size: -
v_call: TRBV28